The present entry profiles one T cell receptor beta chain with its context. Antigen specificity is unknown. Those who donated were healthy bone marrow donors. These data belong to a study of cytomegalovirus exposure and HLA in healthy donors. General study findings and limits: Links to common viral pathogens appeared, in a later analysis, for several of the most significant clusters. When presence/absence was analysed, sequencing depth was taken to be roughly uniform across donors.

The PCR was carried out with 60 Vbeta primers and 13 Jbeta primers. TCRdb's copy holds only in-frame clones and misses some; the assay was immunoSEQ multiplex PCR. This repertoire comprises about 110,000 clones; its ten largest clones make up 0.59%. Sequencing was done on a sample of PBMCs. The origin of this receptor is a man aged 45-65 years in good health and CMV-seronegative.

Here the CDR3 reads CASSLGRGSYEQYF. In DNA form, the CDR3 reads TGTGCCAGCAGTCTCGGGAGAGGGTCCTACGAGCAGTACTTC. This rearrangement joins TRBV6-6 to TRBJ2-7, with D possibly matching TRBD2 (6 bases). Trimming pared 5 bases from V and 1 base from J, leaving 12 bases between. In germline, CDR1 is MNHNY, CDR2 SVGAGI (reference sequence). CDR3 length: 14 residues.